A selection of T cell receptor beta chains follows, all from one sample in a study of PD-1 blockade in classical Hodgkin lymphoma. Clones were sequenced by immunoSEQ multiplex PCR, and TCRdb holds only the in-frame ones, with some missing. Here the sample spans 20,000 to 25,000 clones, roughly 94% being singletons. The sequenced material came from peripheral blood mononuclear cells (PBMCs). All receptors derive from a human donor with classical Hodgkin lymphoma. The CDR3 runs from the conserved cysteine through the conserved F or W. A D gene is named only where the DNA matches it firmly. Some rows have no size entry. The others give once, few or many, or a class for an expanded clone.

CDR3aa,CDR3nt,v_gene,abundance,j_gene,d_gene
CATGQPNQPQHF,TGTGCCACGGGACAACCTAATCAGCCCCAGCATTTT,TRBV10-3,.,TRBJ1-5,.
CSGTGQGAYGYTF,TGCAGCGGGACGGGACAGGGGGCCTATGGCTACACCTTC,TRBV29-1,.,TRBJ1-2,TRBD1
CASSLDAGTDTQYF,TGTGCCAGCAGCTTAGATGCGGGCACAGATACGCAGTATTTT,TRBV11-3,.,TRBJ2-3,.
CASSLFRQFDSGNTIYF,TGTGCCAGCAGCTTATTCCGACAGTTCGACTCTGGAAACACCATATATTTT,TRBV5-8,once,TRBJ1-3,.
CSVEDYVQGINNEQFF,TGCAGCGTTGAAGATTACGTACAGGGAATAAACAATGAGCAGTTCTTC,TRBV29-1,.,TRBJ2-1,.
CASSWQGASGNTIYF,TGTGCCAGCAGCTGGCAGGGGGCGTCTGGAAACACCATATATTTT,TRBV5-6,.,TRBJ1-3,TRBD1
CASSQVLAANTEAFF,TGCGCCAGCAGCCAAGTTTTGGCCGCGAACACTGAAGCTTTCTTT,TRBV4-1,.,TRBJ1-1,.
CASSLSQASREVFF,TGTGCCAGCAGCTTATCACAGGCCTCCCGAGAGGTTTTCTTT,TRBV7-9,.,TRBJ1-1,.
CASSLPGDKDYNSPLHF,TGTGCCAGCAGTTTACCGGGGGACAAAGACTATAATTCACCCCTCCACTTT,TRBV28,.,TRBJ1-6,.
CAIALAGGTDTQYF,TGTGCCATCGCACTAGCGGGGGGCACAGATACGCAGTATTTT,TRBV10-3,.,TRBJ2-3,TRBD2
CASRNNRAVHEQYF,TGCGCCAGCAGGAACAACAGGGCGGTCCACGAGCAGTACTTC,TRBV10-2,.,TRBJ2-7,.
CASSSFSGANVLTF,TGTGCCAGCAGCTCGTTCTCTGGGGCCAACGTCCTGACTTTC,TRBV5-5,.,TRBJ2-6,.
CSVRPSRSGGTDTQYF,TGCAGCGTCCGCCCTAGCCGCAGCGGAGGCACAGATACGCAGTATTTT,TRBV29-1,.,TRBJ2-3,.
CASSLARGTESGNTIYF,TGTGCCAGCAGCTTAGCGCGAGGGACAGAATCTGGAAACACCATATATTTT,TRBV7-9,.,TRBJ1-3,TRBD1
CASSDYEGVNQETQYF,TGTGCCAGCAGTGACTATGAGGGGGTGAACCAAGAGACCCAGTACTTC,TRBV6-1,.,TRBJ2-5,.
CASSYGVDNSPLHF,TGTGCCAGCAGTTACGGGGTGGATAATTCACCCCTCCACTTT,TRBV6-5,.,TRBJ1-6,.
CASSIVAGELFF,TGTGCCAGTAGTATAGTCGCAGGGGAGCTGTTTTTT,TRBV19,.,TRBJ2-2,.
CASRARRTEETQYF,TGTGCCAGCAGAGCTAGGAGGACCGAAGAGACCCAGTACTTC,TRBV7-8,once,TRBJ2-5,.
CASSLGVRQLTNYGYTF,TGCGCCAGCAGCTTGGGGGTACGACAGCTTACTAACTATGGCTACACCTTC,TRBV5-1,once,TRBJ1-2,.
CASSAGSSANEQFF,TGTGCCAGCAGCGCCGGCTCGTCGGCCAATGAGCAGTTCTTC,TRBV9,.,TRBJ2-1,.
CAWNPHSTNEKLFF,TGTGCCTGGAACCCCCACTCAACTAATGAAAAACTGTTTTTT,TRBV30,.,TRBJ1-4,.
CAWRGRLNSEVRPLHF,TGTGCCTGGAGGGGAAGATTAAATTCAGAGGTTCGACCCCTCCACTTT,TRBV30,.,TRBJ1-6,.
CASSLVGRLHPSSYEQYF,TGTGCCAGCAGCTTAGTGGGTCGGCTTCACCCCAGCTCCTACGAGCAGTACTTC,TRBV11-2,.,TRBJ2-7,.
CASSPREYIAYGAFF,TGTGCCAGCAGTCCCAGGGAGTACATTGCTTATGGAGCTTTCTTT,TRBV25-1,.,TRBJ1-1,.
CASSKAGGLGTEAFF,TGCGCCAGCAGCAAGGCGGGTGGGTTGGGCACTGAAGCTTTCTTT,TRBV5-1,.,TRBJ1-1,.